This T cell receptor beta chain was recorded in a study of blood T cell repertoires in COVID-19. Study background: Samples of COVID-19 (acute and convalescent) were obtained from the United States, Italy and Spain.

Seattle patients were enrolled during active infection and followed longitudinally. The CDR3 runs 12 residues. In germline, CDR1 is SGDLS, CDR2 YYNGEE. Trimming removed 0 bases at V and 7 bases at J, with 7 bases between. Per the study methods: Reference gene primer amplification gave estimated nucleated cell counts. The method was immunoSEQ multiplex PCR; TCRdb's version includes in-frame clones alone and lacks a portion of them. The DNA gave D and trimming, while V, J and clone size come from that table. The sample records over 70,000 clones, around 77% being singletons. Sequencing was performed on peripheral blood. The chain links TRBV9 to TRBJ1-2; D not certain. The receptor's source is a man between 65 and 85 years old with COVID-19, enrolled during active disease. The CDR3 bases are TGTGCCAGCAGCGTAGTGCGGGCTGGCTACACCTTC. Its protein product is CASSVVRAGYTF.